A single sample gave rise to the 25 T cell receptor beta chains below, sequenced in a study of T cells in Graves' hyperthyroidism and ophthalmopathy. What was amplified from RNA transcripts were TCR beta CDR3 regions. The TCR CDR3 was amplified in a first-round RT-PCR using the HTBI primer set. TCRdb analysed the multiplex PCR reads with MiXCR anew, one entry per CDR3 protein. Of roughly 750,000 distinct CDR3 sequences in the sample, around 15% were seen once. The sequenced sample was blood. These TCRs come from a young man with Graves' hyperthyroidism.

This clonotype was observed at least ten times. The chain joins TRBV12-3 or TRBV12-4 to TRBJ2-7; 7 bases are a match to TRBD2. CDR3 length: 15 residues. Trimming cost V 3 bases and J 1 base; bases outside gene matches: 6. CDR3 region: CASSFGASGSYEQYF. As DNA, the CDR3 is TGTGCCAGCAGTTTTGGGGCTAGCGGATCCTACGAGCAGTACTTC.

This clonotype turned up a few times. The chain carries TRBV7-9 and TRBJ1-2, with 7 positions matching TRBD1. The CDR3 has 13 residues. Germline assignment: CDR1 SEHNR and CDR2 FQNEAQ (reference sequence). V gave up 5 bases and J gave up 8 bases; unmatched junction bases: 8. In DNA form, the CDR3 reads TGTGCCAGCAGCCCAGGGGGGGGCTGGGGCTACACCTTC. Translating gives CASSPGGGWGYTF.

The V and J genes are TRBV6-1 and TRBJ2-7; TRBD1 matches 10 bases. Trimming removed 5 bases from V and 5 bases from J; junction bases left unmatched: 6. Per the germline V gene, CDR1 is MNHNS and CDR2 is SASEGT. This CDR3 spans 14 amino acids. The chain's CDR3 is CASSSGTGVHEQYF. As DNA, the CDR3 is TGTGCCAGCAGTTCGGGGACAGGGGTCCACGAGCAGTACTTC.

This clonotype was counted a few times. A junction boundary mismatches the germline segment, possibly from a read error. The rearrangement uses TRBV2 and TRBJ2-3, with D possibly being TRBD2 (6 bases). Germline assignment: CDR1 SNHLY and CDR2 FYNNEI. CDR3 size: 15 residues. DNA of the CDR3: TGTGCCAGCAGAACACCTAGCGAGAGCACAGATACACAGTATTTT. Its translation: CASRTPSESTDTQYF. The full variable domain, in which reference TRBV2 and TRBJ2-3 provide the parts outside the CDR3, is EPEVTQTPSHQVTQMGQEVILRCVPISNHLYFYWYRQILGQKVEFLVSFYNNEISEKSEIFDDQFSVERPDGSNFTLKIRSTKLEDSAMYFCASRTPSESTDTQYFGPGTRLTVL.

The rearrangement links TRBV7-8 to TRBJ1-5, with D tentatively TRBD1 (5 bases). Germline CDR1 and CDR2: SGHVS and FQNEAQ. Trimming pared 5 bases from V and 5 bases from J, leaving 16 bases between. CDR3 length: 15 residues. The DNA of the CDR3 is TGTGCCAGCAGCCCATCGGGGGGGGGTTATCAGCCCCAGCATTTT. This codes for CASSPSGGGYQPQHF.

The chain couples TRBV11-2 to TRBJ2-2; perhaps TRBD2 as D (5 bases). Germline V CDR1 and CDR2: SGHAT, FQNNGV. V dropped 4 bases and J dropped 0 bases, with 12 bases sitting between them. The CDR3 runs 16 residues. CDR3 amino acids: CASSSITGTNTGELFF. CDR3 DNA sequence: TGTGCCAGCAGCTCGATTACCGGGACGAACACCGGGGAGCTGTTTTTT.

This clonotype was recorded many times. The chain is built from TRBV18 and TRBJ1-2, with 7 bases identical to TRBD1. CDR1 and CDR2 from the germline V gene are KGHSH and LQKENI. The CDR3 contains 14 residues. V was pared by 2 bases and J by 7 bases, with 7 bases of the junction left unmatched. The chain's CDR3 is CASSPTSRDSGYTF. In DNA form, the CDR3 reads TGTGCCAGCTCACCAACGAGCCGGGACAGTGGCTACACCTTC.

This clonotype has only one observation. V usage is TRBV20-1 and J usage is TRBJ1-4; 11 nucleotides match TRBD1. V gave up 6 bases and J gave up 8 bases; unmatched junction bases: 8. Germline CDR1 DFQATT, CDR2 SNEGSKA (reference sequence). This CDR3 has 14 residues. CDR3 region: CSASARDRGEKLFF. The DNA of the CDR3 is TGCAGTGCCTCAGCCCGGGACAGGGGGGAAAAACTGTTTTTT.

A remark on this clonotype: This could be a read error, since a much larger clone is one nucleotide away. The chain recombines TRBV12-3 or TRBV12-4 with TRBJ2-7; D is tentatively TRBD1 or TRBD2 (5 bases each). The V end was cut by 8 bases, the J end by 2 bases, with 13 bases between. The CDR3 length is 13 residues. In DNA form, the CDR3 reads TGTGCCAGCGCATACGGGGCCCCCTACGAGCAGTACTTC. It translates to CASAYGAPYEQYF.

At least ten counts were recorded for this clonotype. The chain uses TRBV7-2 and TRBJ1-2; 7 nucleotides agree with TRBD1. The CDR3 totals 15 residues. The germline V gene has CDR1 SGHTA and CDR2 FQGNSA. V shed 1 base, J shed 2 bases, and the junction held 4 bases outside the gene matches. The CDR3 loop is CASSLVAGGNYGYTF. CDR3 DNA: TGTGCCAGCAGCTTAGTTGCAGGGGGAAACTATGGCTACACCTTC.

The rearrangement uses TRBV5-1 and TRBJ2-5, with a tentative D call TRBD1 (5 bases). Per germline, CDR1 SGHRS and CDR2 YFSETQ. CDR3 size: 13 residues. V dropped 2 bases and J dropped 4 bases, with 9 bases sitting between them. In DNA, the CDR3 is TGCGCCAGCAGCTTTCAGGGTGGAGAGACCCAGTACTTC. Amino acids: CASSFQGGETQYF. The whole variable domain, remainder taken from reference TRBV5-1 and TRBJ2-5, is KAGVTQTPRYLIKTRGQQVTLSCSPISGHRSVSWYQQTPGQGLQFLFEYFSETQRNKGNFPGRFSGRQFSNSRSEMNVSTLELGDSALYLCASSFQGGETQYFGPGTRLLVL.

This clonotype was observed at least ten times. The J gene is TRBJ2-7, the V gene TRBV28; 7 bases agree with TRBD1. The length of the CDR3 is 14 residues. J lost 6 bases, V lost 3 bases, and 8 bases had no gene match. The germline gives CDR1 MDHEN, CDR2 SYDVKM. As DNA, the CDR3 is TGTGCCAGCAGTTTGTTTCAGGGGGTATTCGAGCAGTACTTC. This gives the protein CASSLFQGVFEQYF.

There are a few counts of this clonotype. J is TRBJ2-7 and V is TRBV28, with D tentatively TRBD1 (6 bases). Trimming removed 3 bases from V and 3 bases from J, with 12 bases in between. Per germline, CDR1 MDHEN and CDR2 SYDVKM. The CDR3 is 14 amino acids. The CDR3: CASSFSVTGYEQYF. In DNA form, the CDR3 reads TGTGCCAGCAGTTTCTCCGTGACAGGCTACGAGCAGTACTTC. The full variable domain, in which reference TRBV28 and TRBJ2-7 provide the parts outside the CDR3, is DVKVTQSSRYLVKRTGEKVFLECVQDMDHENMFWYRQDPGLGLRLIYFSYDVKMKEKGDIPEGYSVSREKKERFSLILESASTNQTSMYLCASSFSVTGYEQYFGPGTRLTVT.

The CDR3: CASSQDWGYEQYF. The CDR3 region has the DNA TGTGCCAGCAGCCAAGACTGGGGGTACGAGCAGTACTTC. This sequence joins TRBV3-1 and TRBJ2-7, with D perhaps TRBD1 or TRBD2 (5 bases each). The germline V and J ends were trimmed by 0 bases and 4 bases, with 7 bases remaining between them. The CDR3 is made up of 13 amino acids. Germline V gene sequence: CDR1 LGHDT, CDR2 YNNKEL (reference sequence).

Worth noting for this clonotype: A single base separates this from a much larger clone, so it may be a read error. This chain joins TRBV5-4 and TRBJ2-7; no reliable D call. CDR1 and CDR2 from the germline V gene are SGHNT and YYREEE (reference sequence). V was trimmed by 4 bases and J by 9 bases, leaving 14 bases between them. The CDR3 runs to 12 residues. CDR3 in DNA: TGTGCCAGCAGCGTGGGGATAACAGTGCAGTACTTC. Translating gives CASSVGITVQYF.

V gene TRBV20-1 combines with J gene TRBJ2-7; 12 bases match TRBD2. Per the germline V gene, CDR1 is DFQATT and CDR2 is SNEGSKA (reference sequence). V shed 1 base and J 6 bases; nucleotides not matched to a gene: 7. This CDR3 has 15 amino acids. The DNA of the CDR3 is TGCAGTGCTAGAGTTCTGACTAGCGGGAGAGGCGAGCAGTACTTC. Amino acids: CSARVLTSGRGEQYF.

The rearrangement joins TRBV20-1 to TRBJ1-5, with no clear D. The V gene's germline CDR1 is DFQATT and CDR2 SNEGSKA (reference sequence). V lost 2 bases to trimming and J lost 6 bases, with 11 bases between them. CDR3 length equals 13 residues. CDR3 amino acids: CSARPQRVQPQHF. CDR3 DNA: TGCAGTGCTAGACCCCAGAGGGTTCAGCCCCAGCATTTT.

This clonotype turned up a few times. CDR3 in DNA: TGCGCCAGCAGCGACGGACAGGGTTATTCACCCCTCCACTTT. Protein sequence: CASSDGQGYSPLHF. The V call is TRBV5-1, the J call TRBJ1-6; 8 nucleotides line up with TRBD1. Germline-derived CDR1 and CDR2 are SGHRS and YFSETQ. The CDR3 contains 14 residues. Trimming cost V 4 bases and J 8 bases; bases outside gene matches: 5.

This clonotype was counted once. The chain employs TRBV7-8 and TRBJ1-5; D is possibly TRBD1 (5 bases). The CDR3 runs to 15 residues. Between the trimmed V and J ends, which lost 5 bases and 11 bases, there was a span of 22 bases. CDR1 is SGHVS and CDR2 is FQNEAQ in the germline V gene. CDR3 amino acids: CASSPAGPFTHSQHF. The CDR3 nucleotides are TGTGCCAGCAGCCCCGCGGGGCCGTTCACCCACTCCCAGCATTTT.

This clonotype was picked up a small number of times. CDR3 sequence reads: CASSDGTGLGEQYF. CDR3 nucleotide sequence: TGTGCCAGCAGCGACGGGACAGGGTTGGGCGAGCAGTACTTC. V and J are TRBV2 and TRBJ2-7, with 9 positions matching TRBD1. The CDR3 extends over 14 amino acids. V was clipped by 6 bases and J by 6 bases; unmatched bases: 9. Looked up from germline, CDR1 is SNHLY and CDR2 is FYNNEI. Complete variable domain (other parts from reference TRBV2 and TRBJ2-7): EPEVTQTPSHQVTQMGQEVILRCVPISNHLYFYWYRQILGQKVEFLVSFYNNEISEKSEIFDDQFSVERPDGSNFTLKIRSTKLEDSAMYFCASSDGTGLGEQYFGPGTRLTVT.

This clonotype showed up many times. The V gene is TRBV29-1, the J gene TRBJ2-2; D gene ambiguous. This CDR3 contains 11 residues. V dropped 4 bases and J dropped 5 bases, with 5 bases sitting between them. The germline CDR1 and CDR2 sequences are SQVTM and ANQGSEA. CDR3 amino acids: CSVADTGELFF. DNA of the CDR3: TGCAGCGTTGCGGATACCGGGGAGCTGTTTTTT.

There are many counts of this clonotype. The chain carries TRBV18 and TRBJ2-5; possible D gene TRBD1, 6 bases. The CDR3 spans 15 residues. CDR1 and CDR2 (germline): KGHSH, LQKENI. The ends were cut back, 1 base at V and 7 bases at J, with 16 bases in the middle. CDR3 in DNA: TGTGCCAGCTCACCACAAACAGGGACCCGGGGGACCCAGTACTTC. The encoded protein is CASSPQTGTRGTQYF. Together with reference TRBV18 and TRBJ2-5, the CDR3 gives the full variable domain: NAGVMQNPRHLVRRRGQEARLRCSPMKGHSHVYWYRQLPEEGLKFMVYLQKENIIDESGMPKERFSAEFPKEGPSILRIQQVVRGDSAAYFCASSPQTGTRGTQYFGPGTRLLVL.

At least ten counts were recorded for this clonotype. The chain joins TRBV12-3 or TRBV12-4 to TRBJ2-3; tentatively, D is TRBD1 (5 bases). V was pared by 5 bases and J by 1 base, with 7 bases between. The CDR3 is made up of 13 amino acids. CDR3 sequence reads: CASSVGRTDTQYF. DNA of the CDR3: TGTGCCAGCAGTGTGGGGCGCACAGATACGCAGTATTTT.

The chain carries TRBV6-4 and TRBJ2-3; possibly TRBD2 for D (5 bases). Germline V gene lookup returns CDR1 MRHNA and CDR2 SNTAGT. This CDR3 is built from 12 residues. Trimming took off 9 bases at V and 2 bases at J, with 9 bases between the two ends. The chain's CDR3 is CARIGDTDTQYF. Written as DNA, the CDR3 is TGTGCCAGGATCGGGGACACAGATACGCAGTATTTT.

This clonotype occurred many times. The junction differs from germline at one of its ends, possibly a read error. V gene TRBV7-7 combines with J gene TRBJ2-7; no firm D call. Germline CDR1 reads SSHAT; CDR2 reads FNYEAQ (reference sequence). The CDR3 totals 15 residues. The CDR3, as DNA: TGTGCTAGCAGCCTCCGCGTTGGGTCGTCTTACGAGCAGTACTTC. Translating gives CASSLRVGSSYEQYF.